These 5 T cell receptor beta chains were sequenced from one sample in a study of spatial heterogeneity in lung cancer. The sample's time point: sample taken at primary tumor resection. Each CDR3 protein gets one entry after TCRdb re-called the 5' RACE reads with MiXCR. In the table there are almost 3,000 distinct CDR3 sequences, roughly a sixth of which are singletons. This specimen consisted of normal lung tissue next to the tumor, obtained at surgery. All receptors derive from a female donor with early-stage non-small cell lung cancer.

By share of the sample, this clonotype is medium-sized. The chain uses TRBV5-1 and TRBJ2-5; D not certain. Germline CDR1 SGHRS, CDR2 YFSETQ. This CDR3 is 13 amino acids long. Between the trimmed V and J ends, which lost 4 bases and 5 bases, there was a span of 12 bases. The chain's CDR3 is CASSPYARETQYF. Written as DNA, the CDR3 is TGCGCCAGCAGCCCCTACGCCCGGGAGACCCAGTACTTC.

In its sample, this clonotype ranks as medium-sized. The chain recombines TRBV7-2 with TRBJ1-2, with D possibly being TRBD1 (6 bases). V shed 5 bases and J shed 7 bases, with 14 bases lying between them. Germline V CDR1 and CDR2: SGHTA, FQGNSA. The CDR3 spans 13 residues. CDR3 sequence (DNA): TGTGCCAGCAGCCGACAGGAAGCGTCTGGCTACACCTTC. Translated: CASSRQEASGYTF.

In this sample, this clonotype is medium-sized (0.01 to 0.1%). The rearrangement links TRBV12-3 or TRBV12-4 to TRBJ2-3; the match to TRBD1 covers 9 bases. Trimming cost V 5 bases and J 1 base; bases outside gene matches: 4. The CDR3 is made up of 15 amino acids. In DNA form, the CDR3 reads TGTGCCAGCAGTAGGCGGACAGGGGGCACAGATACGCAGTATTTT. Protein: CASSRRTGGTDTQYF.

This clonotype is medium-sized. V is TRBV5-1 and J is TRBJ1-1; D remains unclear. This CDR3 has 14 amino acids. Germline CDR1 and CDR2: SGHRS and YFSETQ. Between the trimmed V and J ends, which lost 3 bases and 5 bases, there was a span of 14 bases. CDR3 in amino acids: CASSSGQAETEAFF. For the CDR3, the DNA is TGCGCCAGCAGCTCCGGCCAGGCGGAAACTGAAGCTTTCTTT.

This clonotype is deemed medium-sized. V and J are TRBV5-4 and TRBJ1-4; D is ambiguous. Deletions cut 3 bases from V and 10 bases from J, with 10 bases between. Germline lookup yields CDR1 SGHNT and CDR2 YYREEE (reference sequence). The CDR3 is made up of 12 amino acids. CDR3: CASSSTEGKLFF. CDR3 nucleotides: TGTGCCAGCAGCTCGACTGAGGGAAAACTGTTTTTT.